The 23 T cell receptor beta chains reported below all come from one sample, sequenced in a study of cytomegalovirus exposure and HLA in healthy donors. The PCR made use of 60 Vbeta and 13 Jbeta primers. TCRdb's table, derived via immunoSEQ multiplex PCR, lists solely in-frame clones and lacks some. The sample includes 100,000 or so clones, roughly 80% of them seen just once. The source material was PBMCs. All receptors derive from a human donor in good health.

Of note for this clone: The sample contains more than one DNA sequence encoding this CDR3. J is TRBJ1-2 and V is TRBV4-2, with TRBD1 identical over 9 bases. Germline V gene sequence: CDR1 LGHNA, CDR2 YNFKEQ. Trimming cost V 3 bases and J 4 bases; bases outside gene matches: 6. CDR3 length: 15 amino acids. Here the CDR3 DNA reads TGTGCCAGCAGCCAGACGGGACAGGGATCCTATGGCTACACCTTC. Its protein product is CASSQTGQGSYGYTF.

This clone was seen only a few times. V usage is TRBV29-1 and J usage is TRBJ1-4; D perhaps matches TRBD1 (5 bases). The CDR3 has 14 residues. Germline CDR1 and CDR2: SQVTM and ANQGSEA. The V end lost 0 bases, the J end lost 8 bases, and 13 bases lay between the germline ends. CDR3 DNA: TGCAGCGTTGAAGATGTAACCGGGGGAGAAAAACTGTTTTTT. This gives the protein CSVEDVTGGEKLFF.

The chain uses TRBV12-5 and TRBJ1-2; D ambiguous. Germline lookup yields CDR1 LGHNT and CDR2 FRNRAP. Trimming cost V 1 base and J 3 bases, with 6 bases left between them. The CDR3 has 13 residues. CDR3: CASGLGVDYGYTF. As DNA, the CDR3 is TGTGCTAGTGGTTTGGGAGTGGACTATGGCTACACCTTC. Drawing the rest from reference TRBV12-5 and TRBJ1-2, the complete variable domain is DARVTQTPRHKVTEMGQEVTMRCQPILGHNTVFWYRQTMMQGLELLAYFRNRAPLDDSGMPKDRFSAEMPDATLATLKIQPSEPRDSAVYFCASGLGVDYGYTFGSGTRLTVV.

The chain joins TRBV18 to TRBJ2-7; maybe TRBD1 (6 bases). Trimming left V 3 bases short and J 7 bases short, with 10 bases between. From germline, CDR1 is KGHSH and CDR2 LQKENI. The CDR3 loop spans 12 amino acids. CDR3: CASSPNREEQYF. CDR3 DNA sequence: TGTGCCAGCTCACCCAACAGGGAGGAGCAGTACTTC.

This chain joins TRBV9 and TRBJ1-2, with 8 bases identical to TRBD1. Germline-derived CDR1 and CDR2 are SGDLS and YYNGEE. J lost 0 bases, V lost 3 bases, and 13 bases had no gene match. This CDR3 is built from 18 residues. CDR3 region: CASSALRGTGGANYGYTF. The CDR3 DNA sequence: TGTGCCAGCAGCGCGCTCCGAGGAACAGGGGGAGCTAACTATGGCTACACCTTC.

The CDR3 spells CASVDKTGPYSYEQYF. Written as DNA, the CDR3 is TGTGCCAGCGTCGACAAGACAGGGCCTTACTCCTACGAGCAGTACTTC. The chain links TRBV5-8 to TRBJ2-7; 7 nucleotides align to TRBD1. Germline CDR1 reads SGHTS; CDR2 reads YDEGEE. This CDR3 region has 16 residues. V trimming: 7 bases; J trimming: 0 bases; junction bases outside the gene matches: 13.

The chain uses TRBV28 and TRBJ1-1; D gene uncertain. Germline assignment: CDR1 MDHEN and CDR2 SYDVKM. This CDR3 region has 12 residues. Trimming stripped 7 bases from V and 3 bases from J, with 9 bases between. The CDR3 coding sequence is TGTGCCAGCAAACTTCGGTACACTGAAGCTTTCTTT. It codes for CASKLRYTEAFF.

The chain joins TRBV7-3 to TRBJ2-6; 10 bases match TRBD2. The junction had 6 bases not matched to a gene; V was cut back by 4 bases and J by 3 bases. Germline V lookup: CDR1 SGHTA, CDR2 FQGTGA. The CDR3 is made up of 17 amino acids. The CDR3 region has the DNA TGTGCCAGCAGCTCGAGCGGGGGGGCCTATGGGGCCAACGTCCTGACTTTC. Its translation: CASSSSGGAYGANVLTF. Full variable domain (outside the CDR3, taken from reference TRBV7-3 and TRBJ2-6): GAGVSQTPSNKVTEKGKYVELRCDPISGHTALYWYRQSLGQGPEFLIYFQGTGAADDSGLPNDRFFAVRPEGSVSTLKIQRTERGDSAVYLCASSSSGGAYGANVLTFGAGSRLTVL.

The CDR3: CASGQGGTDTQYF. In nucleotides, the CDR3 is TGCGCCAGCGGACAGGGAGGTACAGATACGCAGTATTTT. V usage is TRBV4-1 and J usage is TRBJ2-3; TRBD1 aligns across 8 bases. CDR3 length: 13 amino acids. Germline assignment: CDR1 MGHRA and CDR2 YSYEKL. The V and J ends lost 8 bases and 3 bases, in that order; junction bases with no gene match: 4.

The rearrangement joins TRBV7-2 to TRBJ2-7; 8 positions match TRBD1. Trimming at V came to 5 bases and at J to 5 bases, leaving 8 bases not matched to a gene. The CDR3 totals 14 residues. Germline V gene lookup returns CDR1 SGHTA and CDR2 FQGNSA. CDR3 DNA sequence: TGTGCCAGCAGCAACGCGGACAGGGCCAACGAGCAGTACTTC. Amino acid sequence: CASSNADRANEQYF.

This clone was recorded a few times. The chain couples TRBV5-1 to TRBJ2-3; D not resolved. The germline V gene has CDR1 SGHRS and CDR2 YFSETQ. The CDR3 has 12 amino acids. V shed 5 bases and J shed 5 bases, with 9 bases lying between them. The chain's CDR3 is CASSISGDTQYF. CDR3 coding DNA: TGCGCCAGCAGTATTTCCGGAGATACGCAGTATTTT.

V usage is TRBV29-1 and J usage is TRBJ2-7, with 8 bases matching TRBD2. J gave up 2 bases and V 0 bases, and 6 bases lay outside the gene matches. CDR3 length: 15 amino acids. Germline CDR1 SQVTM, CDR2 ANQGSEA. The CDR3 coding sequence is TGCAGCGTTGAAGATCAGGCGGGGGGACCCTACGAGCAGTACTTC. Translated, it gives CSVEDQAGGPYEQYF.

The V call is TRBV7-2, the J call TRBJ2-7, with 12 bases lining up with TRBD2. This CDR3 comprises 16 residues. Germline V lookup: CDR1 SGHTA, CDR2 FQGNSA. Trimming took 5 bases from V and 7 from J; bases not matched to a gene: 12. The CDR3 DNA reads as TGTGCCAGCAGCCTACGAACACTAGCGGGAGGTGAAGAGCAGTACTTC. The encoded protein is CASSLRTLAGGEEQYF.

V is TRBV25-1 and J is TRBJ1-2, with 9 bases matching TRBD1. After removal of 1 base from V and 8 bases from J, the junction contained 17 bases not matched to a gene. Per germline, CDR1 MGHDK and CDR2 SYGVNS. The CDR3 sequence is 18 residues long. The CDR3 DNA is TGTGCCAGCAGTGAATTGGGAGGGGACAGGGCCTCCATTAACGGCTACACCTTC. It yields the protein CASSELGGDRASINGYTF.

The chain joins TRBV5-1 to TRBJ2-5; tentatively, D is TRBD2 (5 bases). CDR3 length equals 14 residues. The V gene lost 0 bases and the J gene lost 1 base, with 7 bases spanning the gap. Germline V gene sequence: CDR1 SGHRS, CDR2 YFSETQ. The CDR3 DNA reads TGCGCCAGCAGCTTGGATGCGGGCCAAGAGACCCAGTACTTC. It yields the protein CASSLDAGQETQYF.

The chain combines TRBV5-5 with TRBJ2-2; 7 nucleotides line up with TRBD2. The CDR3 loop spans 16 amino acids. CDR1 and CDR2 from the germline V gene are SGHKS and YYEKEE (reference sequence). With 0 bases clipped from V and 4 bases from J, the junction kept 6 bases outside the gene matches. The CDR3 here is CASSLVGGAGTGELFF. CDR3 bases: TGTGCCAGCAGCTTGGTGGGAGGGGCCGGCACCGGGGAGCTGTTTTTT.

This rearrangement joins TRBV7-2 to TRBJ2-3, with 9 positions matching TRBD1. Germline-derived CDR1 and CDR2 are SGHTA and FQGNSA. CDR3 length equals 18 residues. V gave up 5 bases and J gave up 0 bases; unmatched junction bases: 12. The chain's CDR3 is CASSRPGTGTLSTDTQYF. CDR3 DNA: TGTGCCAGCAGCCGACCCGGGACAGGGACATTAAGCACAGATACGCAGTATTTT.

CDR3 amino acids: CASSVEQGNTGELFF. CDR3 in DNA: TGTGCCAGCAGCGTAGAACAGGGTAACACCGGGGAGCTGTTTTTT. The rearrangement uses TRBV9 and TRBJ2-2, with a weak D call TRBD1 (6 bases). The V end lost 0 bases, the J end lost 2 bases, and 8 bases lay between the germline ends. The CDR3 loop spans 15 amino acids. The germline V gene encodes CDR1 SGDLS and CDR2 YYNGEE.

The J gene is TRBJ2-1, the V gene TRBV9, with TRBD2 matching over 9 bases. The CDR3 runs 16 residues. Germline CDR1 reads SGDLS; CDR2 reads YYNGEE. J was trimmed by 4 bases and V by 0 bases; bases with no gene match: 5. The CDR3 spells CASSVEAGGNYNEQFF. CDR3 nucleotides: TGTGCCAGCAGCGTAGAGGCGGGAGGGAATTACAATGAGCAGTTCTTC. The complete variable domain, with remaining parts taken from reference TRBV9 and TRBJ2-1, reads DSGVTQTPKHLITATGQRVTLRCSPRSGDLSVYWYQQSLDQGLQFLIQYYNGEERAKGNILERFSAQQFPDLHSELNLSSLELGDSALYFCASSVEAGGNYNEQFFGPGTRLTVL.

The chain carries TRBV27 and TRBJ2-1; 10 nucleotides match TRBD1. The CDR3 contains 15 residues. V was clipped by 5 bases and J by 9 bases; unmatched bases: 10. Germline assignment: CDR1 MNHEY and CDR2 SMNVEV (reference sequence). CDR3 sequence reads: CASSDTRDRGAEQFF. DNA of the CDR3: TGTGCCAGCAGTGATACTAGGGACAGGGGTGCTGAGCAGTTCTTC.

This clone was observed a handful of times. The chain joins TRBV11-2 to TRBJ2-1, with TRBD2 matching over 7 bases. V shed 5 bases and J 8 bases; nucleotides not matched to a gene: 9. Germline V gene sequence: CDR1 SGHAT, CDR2 FQNNGV. The CDR3 is made up of 14 amino acids. The CDR3 nucleotides read TGTGCCAGCAGCCCGGTCGGGGGGACCCATGAGCAGTTCTTC. It is translated as CASSPVGGTHEQFF.

This clone was recorded once. This rearrangement joins TRBV19 to TRBJ1-4; TRBD1 agrees at 7 bases. V shed 6 bases, J shed 5 bases, and the junction held 9 bases outside the gene matches. The germline CDR1 and CDR2 sequences are LNHDA and SQIVND (reference sequence). This CDR3 region has 15 residues. CDR3 sequence: CASRGWGQPNEKLFF. The CDR3 nucleotides are TGTGCCAGTAGGGGGTGGGGACAGCCGAATGAAAAACTGTTTTTT.

V gene TRBV27 combines with J gene TRBJ1-4; 7 bases line up with TRBD1. Germline values: CDR1 MNHEY, CDR2 SMNVEV (reference sequence). The CDR3 consists of 15 residues. V was pared by 4 bases and J by 6 bases, with 8 bases of the junction left unmatched. The CDR3 is CASSSPGGTDEKLFF. The CDR3, as DNA: TGTGCCAGCAGTTCCCCGGGGGGGACAGATGAAAAACTGTTTTTT.